A single sample is the source of the 10 T cell receptor beta chains below, sequenced in a study of CD8 T cells in Susac syndrome. With random hexamers, reverse transcription was performed on about 0.45 to 1 ug of RNA. Each CDR3 protein is one row after TCRdb ran MiXCR on the immunoSEQ multiplex PCR reads. The table records some 300,000 distinct CDR3 sequences, roughly 85% of them present only once. The specimen was CD8+ T cells from PBMCs. The receptors were sampled from a human donor with multiple sclerosis.

The chain is built from TRBV7-9 and TRBJ2-1; the D is unclear. This CDR3 has 12 residues. Germline V gene data show CDR1 as SEHNR and CDR2 as FQNEAQ (reference sequence). The germline V and J ends were trimmed by 5 bases and 6 bases, with 8 bases remaining between them. CDR3 loop: CASSPYTNEQFF. The CDR3 DNA follows: TGTGCCAGCAGCCCTTATACCAATGAGCAGTTCTTC.

There are a few counts of this clonotype. The chain combines TRBV6-2 or TRBV6-3 with TRBJ2-6; D is possibly TRBD2 (6 bases). Trimming removed 2 bases at V and 0 bases at J, with 17 bases between. This CDR3 is 19 amino acids long. Germline-derived CDR1 and CDR2 are MNHEY and SVGEGT. DNA for the CDR3: TGTGCCAGCAGTTACCTCACCCCAGGGAGGTTCTCTGGGGCCAACGTCCTGACTTTC. Amino acid sequence: CASSYLTPGRFSGANVLTF.

V gene TRBV27 combines with J gene TRBJ2-6; 9 nucleotides line up with TRBD2. Germline V gene sequence: CDR1 MNHEY, CDR2 SMNVEV (reference sequence). The J segment lost 2 bases and the V segment lost 4 bases, leaving 15 bases of the junction unmatched. The CDR3 covers 20 residues. CDR3 protein: CASSSRTIAGAFPGANVLTF. The CDR3 coding sequence is TGTGCCAGCAGTTCCAGGACTATAGCGGGAGCGTTTCCTGGGGCCAACGTCCTGACTTTC.

The chain recombines TRBV9 with TRBJ2-1, with 7 bases lining up with TRBD2. J lost 5 bases, V lost 4 bases, and 12 bases had no gene match. The CDR3 contains 16 residues. Germline V gene data show CDR1 as SGDLS and CDR2 as YYNGEE. CDR3 DNA sequence: TGTGCCAGCAGCAGTAGGTCAGCGGGAATCCACAATGAGCAGTTCTTC. Encoded protein: CASSSRSAGIHNEQFF.

V usage is TRBV4-2 and J usage is TRBJ2-2; TRBD2 might be the D (6 bases). V lost 4 bases to trimming and J lost 0 bases, with 12 bases between them. The CDR3 contains 16 residues. Germline loops: CDR1 LGHNA, CDR2 YNFKEQ. The CDR3 loop reads CASSPVTGANTGELFF. The CDR3 nucleotides are TGTGCCAGCAGCCCGGTTACGGGAGCGAACACCGGGGAGCTGTTTTTT.

The CDR3 DNA reads as TGCGCCAGCAGCCAAGATTTGGGGGAGAGGGCAGATACGCAGTATTTT. Amino acid sequence: CASSQDLGERADTQYF. The V call is TRBV4-3, the J call TRBJ2-3; perhaps D is TRBD1 or TRBD2 (5 bases each). V was shortened by 0 bases and J by 4 bases, with 14 bases between the two germline ends. This CDR3 spans 16 amino acids. Germline CDR1 and CDR2: LGHNA and YSLEER.

The chain combines TRBV28 with TRBJ1-1, with D possibly being TRBD1 (5 bases). This CDR3 region has 14 residues. CDR1 and CDR2 from the germline V gene are MDHEN and SYDVKM. V dropped 3 bases and J dropped 0 bases, with 8 bases sitting between them. The CDR3 sequence is CASSFGTMNTEAFF. CDR3 nucleotide sequence: TGTGCCAGCAGTTTTGGGACCATGAACACTGAAGCTTTCTTT.

This chain links TRBV20-1 with TRBJ2-3, with D perhaps TRBD1 or TRBD2 (5 bases each). Deletions cut 5 bases from V and 2 bases from J, with 14 bases between. This CDR3 spans 14 amino acids. Germline CDR1 is DFQATT and CDR2 is SNEGSKA (reference sequence). CDR3 amino acids: CSAGTYTNTDTQYF. The CDR3 nucleotides are TGCAGTGCTGGGACCTACACTAACACAGATACGCAGTATTTT.

The genes are TRBV7-9 and TRBJ2-3, with 7 nucleotides matching TRBD2. Germline values: CDR1 SEHNR, CDR2 FQNEAQ (reference sequence). V was pared by 2 bases and J by 2 bases, with 4 bases of the junction left unmatched. The CDR3 loop spans 15 amino acids. The CDR3 loop is CASSLQAGDTDTQYF. The CDR3 DNA reads as TGTGCCAGCAGCTTACAGGCGGGAGACACAGATACGCAGTATTTT.

This chain uses TRBV7-9 with TRBJ1-1; D is unresolved. The germline gives CDR1 SEHNR, CDR2 FQNEAQ (reference sequence). V dropped 3 bases and J dropped 2 bases, with 7 bases sitting between them. The CDR3 is made up of 13 amino acids. The CDR3 here is CASSFRVNTEAFF. The CDR3 DNA follows: TGTGCCAGCAGCTTTCGGGTAAACACTGAAGCTTTCTTT.